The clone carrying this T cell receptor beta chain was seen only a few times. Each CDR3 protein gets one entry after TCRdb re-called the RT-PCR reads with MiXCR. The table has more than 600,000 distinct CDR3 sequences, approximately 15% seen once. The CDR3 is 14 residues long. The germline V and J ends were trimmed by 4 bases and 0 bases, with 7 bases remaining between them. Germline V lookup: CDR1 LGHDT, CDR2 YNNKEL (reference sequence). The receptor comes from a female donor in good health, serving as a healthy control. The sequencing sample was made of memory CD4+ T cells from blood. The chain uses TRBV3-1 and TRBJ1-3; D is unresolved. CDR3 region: CASSLSDSGNTIYF. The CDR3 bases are TGTGCCAGCAGCCTTTCGGACTCTGGAAACACCATATATTTT.